The 8 T cell receptor beta chains below were found in one sample sequenced in a study of post-analysis software for immune sequencing data. What these receptors recognize is not known. Study-wide points: With TRBV5-6, TRBV5-1 and TRBV20-1 included, about five TRBV segments were more frequent in patients than in controls.

Built from TCR beta cDNA, the libraries had unique molecular identifiers in them. TCRdb redid the calling of the PCR reads with MiXCR, one entry per CDR3 protein. The sample holds about 460,000 distinct CDR3 sequences, around 40% seen once. Specimen: blood. The source is a girl under 18 with multiple sclerosis.

This clonotype has more than one count but fewer than ten. The CDR3 loop reads CASSEGGGKIYEQYF. The CDR3 DNA reads as TGTGCCAGCAGTGAAGGGGGAGGGAAGATTTACGAGCAGTACTTC. The chain carries TRBV25-1 and TRBJ2-7; the match to TRBD2 covers 7 bases. There are 15 residues in the CDR3. V dropped 2 bases and J dropped 4; count of bases not matched to a gene: 8. CDR1 is MGHDK and CDR2 is SYGVNS in the germline V gene.

This clonotype was detected a few times. The rearrangement uses TRBV10-3 and TRBJ2-5, with a weak D call TRBD1 (8 bases). Matching the DNA end better, TRBJ2-7 makes the J call doubtful. This CDR3 has 15 residues. Germline V gene sequence: CDR1 ENHRY, CDR2 SYGVKD. CDR3 bases: TGTGCCATCAGTGCGCTGACAGGGGAGGGTGGCGAGCAGTACTTC. This translates into CAISALTGEGGEQYF.

This rearrangement joins TRBV4-3 to TRBJ2-4; TRBD2 agrees at 11 bases. The J call may be in error: the DNA end matches TRBJ2-5 better. The CDR3 is made up of 15 amino acids. CDR1 and CDR2 (germline): LGHNA, YSLEER. The CDR3 DNA reads TGCGCCAGCAGCCAAGATCGGCTAGCGGGAGGGACCCAGTACTTC. Its translation: CASSQDRLAGGTQYF.

There are a few counts of this clonotype. The chain couples TRBV29-1 to TRBJ2-2, with TRBD2 identical over 11 bases. The CDR3 has 17 amino acids. Germline V lookup: CDR1 SQVTM, CDR2 ANQGSEA. Trimming cost V 6 bases and J 6 bases; bases outside gene matches: 15. In DNA, the CDR3 is TGCAGCGTGCCAATAAGAACTAGCGGGAGTGGGTCCGGGGAGCTGTTTTTT. Its protein product is CSVPIRTSGSGSGELFF.

A few counts support this clonotype. The V and J genes are TRBV25-1 and TRBJ1-3, with no clear D. Trimming took 2 bases from V and 4 from J, leaving 3 bases between them. The CDR3 totals 12 residues. Germline V gene lookup returns CDR1 MGHDK and CDR2 SYGVNS. CDR3 DNA sequence: TGTGCCAGCAGTGAACACGGAAACACCATATATTTT. This sequence encodes CASSEHGNTIYF.

The rearrangement joins TRBV20-1 to TRBJ2-3; D uncertain. The CDR3 covers 14 residues. Trimming removed 3 bases from V and 1 base from J, with 11 bases in between. CDR1 is DFQATT and CDR2 is SNEGSKA in the germline V gene (reference sequence). The chain's CDR3 is CSASLAIGTDTQYF. DNA for the CDR3: TGCAGTGCTAGCTTAGCTATCGGCACAGATACGCAGTATTTT.

The chain joins TRBV5-5 to TRBJ2-7; D is ambiguous. Trimming left V 3 bases short and J 2 bases short, with 15 bases between. Germline CDR1 SGHKS, CDR2 YYEKEE (reference sequence). CDR3 length: 15 residues. CDR3 sequence (DNA): TGTGCCAGCAGCTCCGGGCCCGAAAAAACCTACGAGCAGTACTTC. It yields the protein CASSSGPEKTYEQYF.

In DNA, the CDR3 is TGTGCCAGCAGCTACAAGACCCGACTAGCGGGGGATGAGTACTTC. Translating it yields CASSYKTRLAGDEYF. J is TRBJ2-4 and V is TRBV6-6, with 12 bases aligning to TRBD2. The V gene end was trimmed by 6 bases and the J gene end by 14 bases; junction bases not matched to a gene: 14. Germline V gene data show CDR1 as MNHNY and CDR2 as SVGAGI (reference sequence). This CDR3 has 15 amino acids.